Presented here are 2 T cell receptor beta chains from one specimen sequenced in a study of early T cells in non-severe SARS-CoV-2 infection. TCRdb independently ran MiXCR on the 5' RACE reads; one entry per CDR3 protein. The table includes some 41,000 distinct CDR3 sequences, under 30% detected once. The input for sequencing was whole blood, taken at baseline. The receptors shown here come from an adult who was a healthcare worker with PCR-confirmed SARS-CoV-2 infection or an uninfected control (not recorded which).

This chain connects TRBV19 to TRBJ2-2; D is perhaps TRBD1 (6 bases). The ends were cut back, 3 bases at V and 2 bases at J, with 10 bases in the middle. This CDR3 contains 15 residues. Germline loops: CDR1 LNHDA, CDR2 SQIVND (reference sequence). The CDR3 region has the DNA TGTGCCAGTAGTATCCCGGACAGAAACACCGGGGAGCTGTTTTTT. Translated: CASSIPDRNTGELFF.

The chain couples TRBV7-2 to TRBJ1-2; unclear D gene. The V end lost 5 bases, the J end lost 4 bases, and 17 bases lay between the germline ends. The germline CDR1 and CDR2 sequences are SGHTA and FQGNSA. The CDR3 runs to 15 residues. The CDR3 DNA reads TGTGCCAGCAGCCTAGGACCCTCCTTCAGCTATGGCTACACCTTC. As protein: CASSLGPSFSYGYTF.